Listed below are T cell receptor beta chains from one sample, sequenced in a study of blood T cell repertoires in COVID-19. Assay used: immunoSEQ multiplex PCR; TCRdb lists only in-frame clones, some missing. The data show a few hundred thousand clones, with more than 75% seen just once and around 3% held by the top ten. Specimen: PBMCs or T cells enriched from blood (not recorded which). The receptors here all came from a woman under 40 who had recovered from COVID-19. Both conserved end residues are part of each CDR3. Fields, in order: J gene, D gene, clone size, V gene, CDR3 protein, CDR3 DNA. D genes are given only for firm matches. Clone size, where shown, is once, few, many, or a class for clones that have expanded.

J: TRBJ2-1
D: NA
size: once
V: TRBV5-1
CDR3: CASSPTAGAYNEQFF
DNA: TGCGCCAGCAGCCCGACCGCGGGGGCTTACAATGAGCAGTTCTTC

J: TRBJ1-2
D: TRBD1
size: NA
V: TRBV5-6
CDR3: CASSGTGDYGYTF
DNA: TGTGCCAGCAGCGGGACAGGGGACTATGGCTACACCTTC

J: TRBJ2-7
D: TRBD2
size: NA
V: TRBV27
CDR3: CASSLLLSSGSYEQYF
DNA: TGTGCCAGCAGTTTATTGTTGTCTAGCGGGAGCTACGAGCAGTACTTC

J: TRBJ1-2
D: NA
size: NA
V: TRBV11-2
CDR3: CASSLASGWRGYTF
DNA: TGTGCCAGCAGCTTAGCGTCGGGGTGGCGGGGCTACACCTTC

J: TRBJ1-3
D: NA
size: few
V: TRBV2
CDR3: CASSEAGPISGNTIYF
DNA: TGTGCCAGCAGTGAGGCAGGCCCAATCTCTGGAAACACCATATATTTT

J: TRBJ2-3
D: NA
size: NA
V: TRBV6-6
CDR3: CATEGGAKADTQYF
DNA: TGTGCCACGGAGGGGGGGGCCAAAGCAGATACGCAGTATTTT

J: TRBJ1-1
D: NA
size: NA
V: TRBV28
CDR3: CASSAFTEAFF
DNA: TGTGCCAGCAGTGCGTTCACTGAAGCTTTCTTT

J: TRBJ2-7
D: TRBD2
size: NA
V: TRBV28
CDR3: CASSLYRSGDYEQYF
DNA: TGTGCCAGCAGTTTATACCGTAGCGGGGACTACGAGCAGTACTTC

J: TRBJ1-2
D: NA
size: NA
V: TRBV2
CDR3: CASSAKRQSVYGYTF
DNA: TGTGCCAGCAGTGCAAAACGACAGAGTGTCTATGGCTACACCTTC

J: TRBJ1-2
D: NA
size: NA
V: TRBV19
CDR3: CASSRQDSPYGYTF
DNA: TGTGCCAGTAGTAGACAGGACTCCCCCTATGGCTACACCTTC

J: TRBJ2-5
D: NA
size: NA
V: TRBV30
CDR3: CAWSVVGWETQYF
DNA: TGTGCCTGGAGTGTCGTCGGTTGGGAGACCCAGTACTTC

J: TRBJ1-6
D: NA
size: once
V: TRBV5-1
CDR3: CASSEDGLNSPLHF
DNA: TGCGCCAGCAGCGAGGACGGACTGAATTCACCCCTCCACTTT

J: TRBJ2-7
D: NA
size: NA
V: TRBV19
CDR3: CASSHSRGESSYEQYF
DNA: TGTGCCAGTAGTCACAGCAGGGGGGAAAGCTCCTACGAGCAGTACTTC

J: TRBJ2-7
D: TRBD2
size: NA
V: TRBV28
CDR3: CASSLALGLADKYEQYF
DNA: TGTGCCAGCAGTTTAGCGTTAGGACTAGCGGATAAATACGAGCAGTACTTC

J: TRBJ1-6
D: NA
size: NA
V: TRBV2
CDR3: CASPGGDGENSPLHF
DNA: TGTGCCAGCCCCGGAGGGGACGGTGAGAATTCACCCCTCCACTTT

J: TRBJ1-1
D: NA
size: once
V: TRBV2
CDR3: CASSEAGGTEAFF
DNA: TGTGCCAGCAGCGAAGCGGGGGGGACTGAAGCTTTCTTT

J: TRBJ2-7
D: NA
size: once
V: TRBV7-9
CDR3: CASSFSTYEQYF
DNA: TGTGCCAGCAGCTTTTCAACCTACGAGCAGTACTTC

J: TRBJ2-7
D: TRBD1
size: few
V: TRBV5-1
CDR3: CASGQGPPLSYEQYF
DNA: TGCGCCAGCGGACAGGGGCCGCCATTGTCCTACGAGCAGTACTTC

J: TRBJ2-7
D: NA
size: once
V: TRBV3-1/TRBV3-2
CDR3: CASSPGAGGEQYF
DNA: TGTGCCAGCAGCCCGGGGGCAGGGGGCGAGCAGTACTTC

J: TRBJ1-6
D: NA
size: few
V: TRBV11-2
CDR3: CASSLAGTNNSPLHF
DNA: TGTGCCAGCAGCTTAGCGGGGACTAATAATTCACCCCTCCACTTT

J: TRBJ2-7
D: NA
size: NA
V: TRBV20-1
CDR3: CSATLASEQYF
DNA: TGCAGTGCAACATTAGCGAGTGAGCAGTACTTC

J: TRBJ2-7
D: NA
size: NA
V: TRBV28
CDR3: CASSSPLGQTGSYEQYF
DNA: TGTGCCAGCAGTTCCCCCCTCGGACAAACCGGCTCCTACGAGCAGTACTTC